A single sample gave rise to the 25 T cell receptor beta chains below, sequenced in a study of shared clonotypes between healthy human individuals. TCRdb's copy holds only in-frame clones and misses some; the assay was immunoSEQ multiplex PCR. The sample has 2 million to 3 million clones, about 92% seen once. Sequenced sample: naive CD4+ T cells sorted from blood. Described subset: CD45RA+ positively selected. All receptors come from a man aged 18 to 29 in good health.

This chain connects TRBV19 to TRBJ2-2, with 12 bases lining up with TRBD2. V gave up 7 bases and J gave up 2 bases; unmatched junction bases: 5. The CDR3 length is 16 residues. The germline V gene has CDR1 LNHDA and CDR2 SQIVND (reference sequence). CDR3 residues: CASTGLAGINTGELFF. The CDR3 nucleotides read TGTGCCAGTACCGGACTAGCGGGGATAAACACCGGGGAGCTGTTTTTT.

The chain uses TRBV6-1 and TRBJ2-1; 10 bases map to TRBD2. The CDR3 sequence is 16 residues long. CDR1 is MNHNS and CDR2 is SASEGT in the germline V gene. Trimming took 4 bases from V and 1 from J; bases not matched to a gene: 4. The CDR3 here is CASSGGLAWSYNEQFF. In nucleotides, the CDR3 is TGTGCCAGCAGTGGGGGACTAGCGTGGTCCTACAATGAGCAGTTCTTC.

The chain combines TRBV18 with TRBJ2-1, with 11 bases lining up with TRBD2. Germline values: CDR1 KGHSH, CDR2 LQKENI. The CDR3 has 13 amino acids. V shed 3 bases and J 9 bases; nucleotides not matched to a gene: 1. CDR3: CASSPLAGGEQFF. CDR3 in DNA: TGTGCCAGCTCACCGCTAGCGGGAGGTGAGCAGTTCTTC. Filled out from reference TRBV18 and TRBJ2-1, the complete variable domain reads NAGVMQNPRHLVRRRGQEARLRCSPMKGHSHVYWYRQLPEEGLKFMVYLQKENIIDESGMPKERFSAEFPKEGPSILRIQQVVRGDSAAYFCASSPLAGGEQFFGPGTRLTVL.

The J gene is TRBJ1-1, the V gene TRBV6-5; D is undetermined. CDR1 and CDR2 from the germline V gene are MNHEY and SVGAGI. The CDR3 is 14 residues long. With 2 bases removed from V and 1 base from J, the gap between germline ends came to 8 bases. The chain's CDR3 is CASSYANTNTEAFF. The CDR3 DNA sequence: TGTGCCAGCAGTTACGCCAACACGAACACTGAAGCTTTCTTT.

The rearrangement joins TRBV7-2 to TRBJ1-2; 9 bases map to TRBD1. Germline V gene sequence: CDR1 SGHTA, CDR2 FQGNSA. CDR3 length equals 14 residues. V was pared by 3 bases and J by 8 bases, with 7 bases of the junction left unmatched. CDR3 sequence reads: CASSFSGTGIGYTF. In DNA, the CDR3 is TGTGCCAGCAGCTTCTCCGGGACAGGGATCGGCTACACCTTC.

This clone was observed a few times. The CDR3 bases are TGTGCCAGCAGCTACGGCAGGGAGGCTTTCTTT. This sequence encodes CASSYGREAFF. The rearrangement links TRBV7-9 to TRBJ1-1, with TRBD1 as a possible D gene (5 bases). Germline V gives CDR1 SEHNR, CDR2 FQNEAQ (reference sequence). V lost 4 bases and J 11 bases, leaving 11 bases between the germline ends. The CDR3 spans 11 residues.

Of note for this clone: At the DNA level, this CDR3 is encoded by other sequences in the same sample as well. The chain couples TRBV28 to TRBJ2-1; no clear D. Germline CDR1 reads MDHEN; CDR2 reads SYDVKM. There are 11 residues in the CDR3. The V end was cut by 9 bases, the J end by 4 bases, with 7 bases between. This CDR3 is CASSGYNEQFF. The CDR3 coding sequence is TGTGCCAGTTCAGGTTACAATGAGCAGTTCTTC.

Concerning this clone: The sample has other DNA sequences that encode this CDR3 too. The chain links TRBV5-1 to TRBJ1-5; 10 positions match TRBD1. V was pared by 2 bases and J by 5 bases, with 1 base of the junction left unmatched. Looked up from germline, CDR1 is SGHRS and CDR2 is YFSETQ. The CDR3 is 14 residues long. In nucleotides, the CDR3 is TGCGCCAGCAGCTTTGGACAGGGGGATCAGCCCCAGCATTTT. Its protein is CASSFGQGDQPQHF.

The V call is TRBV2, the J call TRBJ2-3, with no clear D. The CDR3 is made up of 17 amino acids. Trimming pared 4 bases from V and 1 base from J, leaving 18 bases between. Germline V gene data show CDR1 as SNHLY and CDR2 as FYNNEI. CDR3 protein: CASSVFTIGQGTDTQYF. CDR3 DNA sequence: TGTGCCAGCAGTGTTTTCACAATTGGGCAGGGCACAGATACGCAGTATTTT. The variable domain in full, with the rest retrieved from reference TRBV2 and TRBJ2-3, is EPEVTQTPSHQVTQMGQEVILRCVPISNHLYFYWYRQILGQKVEFLVSFYNNEISEKSEIFDDQFSVERPDGSNFTLKIRSTKLEDSAMYFCASSVFTIGQGTDTQYFGPGTRLTVL.

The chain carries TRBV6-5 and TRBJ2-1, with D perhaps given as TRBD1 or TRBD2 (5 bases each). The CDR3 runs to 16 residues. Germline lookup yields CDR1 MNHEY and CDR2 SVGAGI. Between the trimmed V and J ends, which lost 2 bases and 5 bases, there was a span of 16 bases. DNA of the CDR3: TGTGCCAGCAGTTACCCCGCAACGGGGCTCGACAATGAGCAGTTCTTC. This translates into CASSYPATGLDNEQFF.

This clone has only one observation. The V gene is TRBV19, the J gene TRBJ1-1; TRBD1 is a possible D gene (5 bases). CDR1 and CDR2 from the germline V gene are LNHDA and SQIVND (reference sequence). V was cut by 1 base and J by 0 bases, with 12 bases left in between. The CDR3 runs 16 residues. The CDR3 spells CASSIAHGALNTEAFF. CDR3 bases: TGTGCCAGTAGTATAGCGCATGGGGCGTTGAACACTGAAGCTTTCTTT.

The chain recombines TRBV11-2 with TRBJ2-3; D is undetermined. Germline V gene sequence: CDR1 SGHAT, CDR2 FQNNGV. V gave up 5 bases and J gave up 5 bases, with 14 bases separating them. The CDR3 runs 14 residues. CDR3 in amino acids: CASSPEFIRDTQYF. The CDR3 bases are TGTGCCAGCAGCCCCGAGTTCATCCGAGATACGCAGTATTTT.

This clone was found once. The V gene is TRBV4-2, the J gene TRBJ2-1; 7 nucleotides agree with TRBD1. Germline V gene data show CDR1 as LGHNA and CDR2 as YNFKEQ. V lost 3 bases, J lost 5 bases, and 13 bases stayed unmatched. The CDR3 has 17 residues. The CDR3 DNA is TGTGCCAGCAGCCACGGGTCTTCCGGGACAGTAGACAATGAGCAGTTCTTC. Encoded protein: CASSHGSSGTVDNEQFF.

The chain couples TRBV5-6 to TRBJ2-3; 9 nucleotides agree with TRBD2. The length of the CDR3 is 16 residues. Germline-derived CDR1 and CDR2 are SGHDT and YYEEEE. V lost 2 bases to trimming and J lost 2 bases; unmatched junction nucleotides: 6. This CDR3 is CASSFGTSNPTDTQYF. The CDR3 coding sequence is TGTGCCAGCAGCTTTGGGACTAGCAACCCCACAGATACGCAGTATTTT.

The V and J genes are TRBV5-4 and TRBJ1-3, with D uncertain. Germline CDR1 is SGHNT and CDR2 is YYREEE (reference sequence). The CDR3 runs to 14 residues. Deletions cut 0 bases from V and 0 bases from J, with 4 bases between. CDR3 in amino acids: CASSLAPSGNTIYF. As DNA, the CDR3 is TGTGCCAGCAGCTTGGCCCCCTCTGGAAACACCATATATTTT.

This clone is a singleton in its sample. The DNA of the CDR3 is TGTGCCACCAGCAGACAACTAGCGGGGGGCGGCCACGAGCAGTACTTC. Its translation: CATSRQLAGGGHEQYF. This rearrangement joins TRBV15 to TRBJ2-7; 12 positions agree with TRBD2. J gave up 5 bases and V 2 bases, and 7 bases lay outside the gene matches. This CDR3 is 16 amino acids long. The germline gives CDR1 LNHNV, CDR2 YYDKDF (reference sequence).

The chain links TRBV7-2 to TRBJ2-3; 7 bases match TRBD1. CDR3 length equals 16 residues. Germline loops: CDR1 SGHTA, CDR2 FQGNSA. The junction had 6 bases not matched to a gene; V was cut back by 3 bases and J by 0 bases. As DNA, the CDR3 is TGTGCCAGCAGCTTCCTGAGGGGGCTGAGCACAGATACGCAGTATTTT. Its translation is CASSFLRGLSTDTQYF. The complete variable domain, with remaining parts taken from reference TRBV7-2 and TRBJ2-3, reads GAGVSQSPSNKVTEKGKDVELRCDPISGHTALYWYRQSLGQGLEFLIYFQGNSAPDKSGLPSDRFSAERTGGSVSTLTIQRTQQEDSAVYLCASSFLRGLSTDTQYFGPGTRLTVL.

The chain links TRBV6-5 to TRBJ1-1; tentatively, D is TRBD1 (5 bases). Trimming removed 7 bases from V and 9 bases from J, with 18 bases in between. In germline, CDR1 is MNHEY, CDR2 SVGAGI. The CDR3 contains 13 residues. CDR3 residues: CASTRVRDSKAFF. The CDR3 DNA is TGTGCCAGCACCCGGGTCAGGGATTCGAAAGCTTTCTTT.

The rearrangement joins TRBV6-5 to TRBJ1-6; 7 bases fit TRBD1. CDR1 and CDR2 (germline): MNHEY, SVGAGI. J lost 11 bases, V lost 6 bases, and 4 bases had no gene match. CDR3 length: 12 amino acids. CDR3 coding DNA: TGTGCCAGCAGCCTTGGGACAGCACCCCTCCACTTT. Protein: CASSLGTAPLHF.

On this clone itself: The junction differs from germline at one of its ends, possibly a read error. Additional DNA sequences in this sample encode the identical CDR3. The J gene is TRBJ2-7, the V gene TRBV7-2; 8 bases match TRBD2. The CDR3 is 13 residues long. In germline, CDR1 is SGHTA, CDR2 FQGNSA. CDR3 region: CASSLGLAGEQYF. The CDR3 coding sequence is TGTGCCAGCAGTTTAGGACTAGCAGGCGAGCAGTACTTC.

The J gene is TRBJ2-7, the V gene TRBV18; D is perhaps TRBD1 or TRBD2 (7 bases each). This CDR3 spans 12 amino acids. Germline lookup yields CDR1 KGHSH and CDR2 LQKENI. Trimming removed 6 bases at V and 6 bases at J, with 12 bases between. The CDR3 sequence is CASSQGEGEQYF. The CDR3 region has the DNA TGTGCCAGCTCCCAGGGGGAGGGCGAGCAGTACTTC.

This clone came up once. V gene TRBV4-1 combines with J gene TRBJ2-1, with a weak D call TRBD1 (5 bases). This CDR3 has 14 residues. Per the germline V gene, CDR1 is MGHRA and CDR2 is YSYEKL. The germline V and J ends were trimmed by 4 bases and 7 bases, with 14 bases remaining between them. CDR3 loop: CASSLLGAVNEQFF. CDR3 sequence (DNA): TGCGCCAGCAGCCTCCTAGGGGCGGTAAATGAGCAGTTCTTC.

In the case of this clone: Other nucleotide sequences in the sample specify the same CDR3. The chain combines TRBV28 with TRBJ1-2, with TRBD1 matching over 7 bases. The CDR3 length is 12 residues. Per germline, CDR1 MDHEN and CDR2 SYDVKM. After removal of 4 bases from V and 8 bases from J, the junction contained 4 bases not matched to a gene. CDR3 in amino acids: CASSSGGGGYTF. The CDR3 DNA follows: TGTGCCAGCAGTTCAGGGGGTGGCGGCTACACCTTC.

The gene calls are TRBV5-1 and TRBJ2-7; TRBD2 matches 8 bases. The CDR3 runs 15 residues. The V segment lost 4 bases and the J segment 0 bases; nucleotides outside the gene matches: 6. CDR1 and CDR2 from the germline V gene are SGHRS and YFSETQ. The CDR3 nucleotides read TGCGCCAGCAGCACCTTAGCGGGGTTCTCCTACGAGCAGTACTTC. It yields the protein CASSTLAGFSYEQYF.

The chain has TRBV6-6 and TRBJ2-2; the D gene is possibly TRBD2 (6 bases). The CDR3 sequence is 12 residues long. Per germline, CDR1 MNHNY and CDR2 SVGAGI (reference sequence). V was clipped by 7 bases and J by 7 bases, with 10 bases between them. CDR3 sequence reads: CASTFGGGELFF. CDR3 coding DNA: TGTGCCAGCACCTTCGGGGGCGGGGAGCTGTTTTTT.